The clone carrying this T cell receptor (beta chain) was observed a single time. The sample belongs to a study of blood T cell repertoires in COVID-19. In the study overall: There were acute and convalescent COVID-19 samples, and they came from the United States, Italy and Spain. Nucleic acid was either cDNA or gDNA, and it came from T cells, B-cell-depleted T cells, or PBMCs.

Authors' methods: By means of reference gene primer amplification, nucleated cell counts were estimated. Sequencing was performed with immunoSEQ multiplex PCR; in TCRdb, only in-frame clones are kept and a portion is missing. V and J calls and clone size are those listed in that table; D and trimming were worked out from the DNA. The top ten hold more than 8.5% of the sample, which has 110,000 to 150,000 clones, 84% seen once. Germline loops: CDR1 MNHEY, CDR2 SMNVEV (reference sequence). J lost 15 bases, V lost 0 bases, and 8 bases had no gene match. The CDR3 covers 15 residues. The sequence was collected from a man aged 55 to 70 with active or convalescent COVID-19. The sample was peripheral blood. V usage is TRBV27 and J usage is TRBJ2-1; the match to TRBD2 covers 13 bases. CDR3 in amino acids: CASSLSQGLAGPLFF. The CDR3 DNA follows: TGTGCCAGCAGTTTATCCCAGGGACTAGCGGGGCCCCTGTTCTTC.